This record looks at one T cell receptor beta chain sequence and its context. Its antigen is not known. V was trimmed by 6 bases and J by 9 bases, leaving 15 bases between them. From germline, CDR1 is MNHEY and CDR2 SVGAGI. The CDR3 contains 13 residues. These data belong to a study of long-term antiretroviral therapy in people with HIV. Notes on the study in general: HIV repertoires covered narrower CDR3 length ranges than controls did. Patients on ART gained diversity, which nonetheless stayed below transplant donor controls.

Survey level was the resolution at which the v3.0 immunoSEQ assay ran. Using immunoSEQ multiplex PCR, the repertoire was profiled, and TCRdb retains in-frame clones only, with some absent. The table lists about 21,000 clones, about 86% of them singletons. Per individual, the PBMC samples numbered at least one pre-ART and at least two post-ART. This receptor was obtained from a man in his sixties with HIV. This chain joins TRBV6-5 and TRBJ1-5; D is unresolved. The source was unsorted PBMCs, collected 1.3 years after starting antiretroviral therapy. DNA of the CDR3: TGTGCCAGCAGCAGGAGGATGGATTTGCCCCAGCATTTT. Its translation: CASSRRMDLPQHF.